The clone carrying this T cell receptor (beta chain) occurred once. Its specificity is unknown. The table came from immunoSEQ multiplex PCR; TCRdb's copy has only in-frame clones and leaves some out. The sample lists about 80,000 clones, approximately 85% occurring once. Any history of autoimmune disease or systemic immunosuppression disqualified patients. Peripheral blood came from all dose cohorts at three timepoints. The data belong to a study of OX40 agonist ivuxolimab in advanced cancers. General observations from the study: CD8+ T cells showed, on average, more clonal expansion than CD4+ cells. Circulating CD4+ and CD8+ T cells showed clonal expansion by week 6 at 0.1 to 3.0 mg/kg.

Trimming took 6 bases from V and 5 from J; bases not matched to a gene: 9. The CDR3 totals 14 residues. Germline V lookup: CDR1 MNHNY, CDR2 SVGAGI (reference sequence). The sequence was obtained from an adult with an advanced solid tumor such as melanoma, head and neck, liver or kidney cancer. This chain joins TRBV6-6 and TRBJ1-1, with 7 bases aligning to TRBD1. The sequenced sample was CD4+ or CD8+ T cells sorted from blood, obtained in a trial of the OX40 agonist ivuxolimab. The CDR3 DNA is TGTGCCAGCAGCTGGACAGGAGGCGAAACTGAAGCTTTCTTT. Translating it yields CASSWTGGETEAFF.